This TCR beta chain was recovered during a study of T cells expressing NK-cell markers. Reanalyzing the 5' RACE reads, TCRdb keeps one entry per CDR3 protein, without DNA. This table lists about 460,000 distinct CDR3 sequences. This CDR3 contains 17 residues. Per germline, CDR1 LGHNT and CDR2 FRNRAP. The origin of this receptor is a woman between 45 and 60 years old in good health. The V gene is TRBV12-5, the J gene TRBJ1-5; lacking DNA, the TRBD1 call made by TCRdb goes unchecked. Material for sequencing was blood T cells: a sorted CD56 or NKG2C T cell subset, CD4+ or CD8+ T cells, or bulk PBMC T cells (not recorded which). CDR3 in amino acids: CASGLGIGTDSNQPQHF.